This note documents a single T cell receptor beta chain sequence. The data are from a study of blood T cell repertoires in COVID-19. Study at large: COVID-19 samples, acute and convalescent, were from the United States, Italy and Spain. T cells, B-cell-depleted T cells, or PBMCs supplied cDNA or gDNA.

In germline, CDR1 is SGHDT, CDR2 YYEEEE. V lost 2 bases to trimming and J lost 0 bases, with 8 bases between them. The CDR3 runs 14 residues. Original analysis: Reference gene primers were amplified, and this amplification served to estimate nucleated cell counts. Assay used: immunoSEQ multiplex PCR; TCRdb lists only in-frame clones, some missing. The V and J calls and clone size are taken from that table; D and trimming were inferred from the DNA. Here the sample spans 340,000 or so clones, about nine tenths being singletons. This TCR derives from a man aged 45-60 years with active or convalescent COVID-19. The chain combines TRBV5-6 with TRBJ2-5, with D maybe TRBD1 (5 bases). Sequencing was done on a sample of peripheral blood. This chain's CDR3 is CASSFDSYQETQYF. The DNA of the CDR3 is TGTGCCAGCAGCTTCGACAGCTACCAAGAGACCCAGTACTTC. The variable domain in full, with the rest retrieved from reference TRBV5-6 and TRBJ2-5, is DAGVTQSPTHLIKTRGQQVTLRCSPKSGHDTVSWYQQALGQGPQFIFQYYEEEERQRGNFPDRFSGHQFPNYSSELNVNALLLGDSALYLCASSFDSYQETQYFGPGTRLLVL.